A selection of T cell receptor beta chains follows, all from one sample in a study of cytomegalovirus exposure and HLA in healthy donors. TCRdb's copy holds only in-frame clones and misses some; the assay was immunoSEQ multiplex PCR. The sample holds approximately 120,000 clones, 74% seen once. Specimen: PBMCs. Receptors were obtained from a woman in her forties or fifties in good health and CMV-seropositive. Both conserved end residues are part of each CDR3.

J gene | V gene | CDR3 protein
TRBJ2-5 | TRBV7-9 | CAITSQETQYF
TRBJ1-2 | TRBV2 | CASEPGGEVYGYTF
TRBJ1-2 | TRBV30 | CAWSGRNYGYTF
TRBJ1-3 | TRBV5-1 | CASSLQGGAGNTIYF
TRBJ2-7 | TRBV7-9 | CSSSFRSPRGVHEQYF
TRBJ2-7 | TRBV5-1 | CASSLQDRTGEQYF
TRBJ1-5 | TRBV6-1 | CASSILTGTQPQHF
TRBJ2-7 | TRBV5-1 | CASSRQQGVTEQYF
TRBJ2-5 | TRBV15 | CATSRETGETQYF
TRBJ2-3 | TRBV11-2 | CASSNPRGSSTDTQYF
TRBJ1-6 | TRBV27 | CASTHPYSSYNSPLHF
TRBJ1-3 | TRBV7-8 | CASTRSGNTIYF
TRBJ1-4 | TRBV7-9 | CASSLRGGDEKLFF
TRBJ2-7 | TRBV6-1 | CASSEAGDEQYF
TRBJ1-3 | TRBV19 | CASSLRISFGNTIYF
TRBJ1-5 | TRBV12-5 | CASGAPHQPQHF
TRBJ2-1 | TRBV9 | CASSLVGGSLSYNEQFF
TRBJ2-2 | TRBV9 | CASSPLDRAPGELFF
TRBJ2-5 | TRBV14 | CASSQGGLATETQYF
TRBJ2-5 | TRBV18 | CASSPLASGGSYQETQYF
TRBJ2-1 | TRBV4-2 | CASSQDAGEQFF
TRBJ2-1 | TRBV5-1 | CASSLGTGGNEQFF
TRBJ2-7 | TRBV7-2 | CASSQQQGAVEQYF
TRBJ2-3 | TRBV30 | CAWSVLVDTQYF
TRBJ1-6 | TRBV27 | CASSPGRYNSPLHF
TRBJ1-1 | TRBV29-1 | CSTRQGRNTEAFF
TRBJ1-2 | TRBV28 | CASSPGGLGYGYTF
TRBJ2-1 | TRBV7-9 | CASSYGTSGGASNEQFF
TRBJ2-2 | TRBV9 | CASSVLYPGQGDTGELFF
TRBJ2-7 | TRBV7-6 | CASSLVSGAGNYEQYF
TRBJ2-7 | TRBV11-2 | CASSLTSGRVYEQYF
TRBJ1-1 | TRBV13 | CASSLDRVFPPTEAFF
TRBJ1-2 | TRBV4-3 | CASSQWRVGYGYTF
TRBJ2-2 | TRBV10-1 | CASSPAGVPGELFF
TRBJ2-1 | TRBV7-2 | CASSLVSGVQGVAEQFF
TRBJ2-3 | TRBV9 | CASSVAGDGADTQYF
TRBJ2-2 | TRBV9 | CASQPAGAYTGELFF
TRBJ1-3 | TRBV9 | CASSDTGTPSGNTIYF
TRBJ1-2 | TRBV28 | CASIGRGFYGYTF
TRBJ2-7 | TRBV11-2 | CASSPGVLGYEQYF
TRBJ2-6 | TRBV14 | CASSLVSGANVLTF
TRBJ2-5 | TRBV6-1 | CASTTGGETQYF
TRBJ2-1 | TRBV7-9 | CASSRMTSGGAHEQFF
TRBJ2-2 | TRBV19 | CASTLKPSFLDKPKNTGELFF
TRBJ2-1 | TRBV18 | CASTPTTGQNNEQFF
TRBJ2-5 | TRBV5-1 | CASCQISGGAGETQYF
TRBJ1-1 | TRBV6-6 | CASSPIQANTEAFF
TRBJ1-4 | TRBV6-6 | CASSYTAEQLFF
TRBJ1-2 | TRBV27 | CASSLSNTNYGYTF
TRBJ1-3 | TRBV7-2 | CASSSRTGSSGNTIYF
TRBJ1-5 | TRBV21-1 | CASSKSLSGDECNQPQHF
TRBJ2-1 | TRBV5-1 | CASSLDPYASNEQFF
TRBJ1-3 | TRBV5-1 | CASSLSGVDSGNTIYF
TRBJ2-2 | TRBV5-1 | CASSTGTVNTGELFF
TRBJ2-7 | TRBV30 | CAWSRQGTHEQYF